This entry lists 8 T cell receptor beta chains sequenced from one sample in a study of breast tumors, draining lymph nodes, adjacent tissues. The lymph nodes were axillary draining lymph nodes from breast cancer patients. TCRdb ran MiXCR on the multiplex PCR reads and lists one entry per CDR3 protein. This table has approximately 200,000 distinct CDR3 sequences, roughly 31% appearing once. The specimen was axillary lymph node tissue. The receptor set was obtained from a female donor with breast cancer. Some clones in this sample may be carry-over from other donors' samples.

Regarding this clonotype: With a much larger clone just one base away, this may be a read error. This sequence joins TRBV20-1 and TRBJ1-5; D perhaps matches TRBD1 (6 bases). This CDR3 comprises 16 residues. Trimming cost V 0 bases and J 3 bases, with 15 bases left between them. The germline V gene encodes CDR1 DFQATT and CDR2 SNEGSKA (reference sequence). The CDR3 bases are TGCAGTGCTAGAGATCGCGACAGGTATACCAATCAGCCCCAGCATTTT. Encoded protein: CSARDRDRYTNQPQHF.

This clonotype was found many times. This CDR3 is missing its conserved last phenylalanine or tryptophan, likely due to a read error. The DNA is omitted, as the CDR3 cannot be located on it reliably, and the CDR3 follows TCRdb's listing. The chain recombines TRBV5-5 with TRBJ2-1; the table's D gene call, TRBD1, was not cross checked with the DNA. 13 amino acids form the CDR3, both terminal residues included. Germline V gene data show CDR1 as SGHKS and CDR2 as YYEKEE (reference sequence). The CDR3 here is CASSLLLDRVQVL.

This clonotype has at least ten counts. V usage is TRBV12-3 or TRBV12-4 and J usage is TRBJ2-1; perhaps TRBD2 as D (5 bases). The CDR3 has 13 residues. V was cut by 5 bases and J by 5 bases, with 10 bases left in between. CDR3 residues: CASSETRHNEQFF. The CDR3 nucleotides read TGTGCCAGCAGTGAAACTAGACACAATGAGCAGTTCTTC.

Points on this clonotype: The junction departs from the called germline gene at one end, perhaps through a read error. The chain recombines TRBV24-1 with TRBJ2-1, with D maybe TRBD2 (6 bases). Germline lookup yields CDR1 KGHDR and CDR2 SFDVKD. The CDR3 covers 15 residues. CDR3 nucleotide sequence: TGCGCCACCAGTGCGGTGTCTAGCGAGTCCAATGAGCAGCTCTTC. This codes for CATSAVSSESNEQLF.

On this clonotype itself: It may be a read error: a sequence one base away is much more abundant. The chain uses TRBV6-1 and TRBJ1-3; 10 positions match TRBD1. The V gene's germline CDR1 is MNHNS and CDR2 SASEGT. Trimming cost V 7 bases and J 1 base; bases outside gene matches: 7. This CDR3 has 16 residues. The CDR3 region is CASMQWTGGSGNTIYF. The CDR3 DNA is TGTGCCAGCATGCAATGGACAGGGGGTTCTGGAAACACCATATATTTT.

This clonotype was found many times. The chain has TRBV30 and TRBJ1-5, with a possible D match to TRBD1 (5 bases). The CDR3 consists of 14 residues. CDR1 and CDR2 (germline): GTSNPN, SVGIG (reference sequence). Trimming took off 0 bases at V and 0 bases at J, with 6 bases between the two ends. CDR3 in amino acids: CAWSVGGSNQPQHF. The CDR3 coding sequence is TGTGCCTGGAGTGTGGGGGGTAGCAATCAGCCCCAGCATTTT.

This clonotype showed up just once. Germline is not matched at one junction end, which may reflect a read error. The rearrangement links TRBV6-1 to TRBJ1-2; no clear D. Looked up from germline, CDR1 is MNHNS and CDR2 is SASEGT. This CDR3 is 15 amino acids long. As DNA, the CDR3 is TGTGCCAGCAGTCGAGACTATTCGGGGAACTATGGCTACATCTTC. It specifies CASSRDYSGNYGYIF.

The J gene is TRBJ2-5, the V gene TRBV7-2, with 7 bases that match TRBD1. Germline CDR1 and CDR2: SGHTA and FQGNSA. V shed 1 base, J shed 7 bases, and the junction held 9 bases outside the gene matches. The CDR3 is 15 amino acids. The CDR3 DNA sequence: TGTGCCAGCAGCTTAGTGGTCACAGGGGTGGTGACCCAGTACTTC. Residues: CASSLVVTGVVTQYF.